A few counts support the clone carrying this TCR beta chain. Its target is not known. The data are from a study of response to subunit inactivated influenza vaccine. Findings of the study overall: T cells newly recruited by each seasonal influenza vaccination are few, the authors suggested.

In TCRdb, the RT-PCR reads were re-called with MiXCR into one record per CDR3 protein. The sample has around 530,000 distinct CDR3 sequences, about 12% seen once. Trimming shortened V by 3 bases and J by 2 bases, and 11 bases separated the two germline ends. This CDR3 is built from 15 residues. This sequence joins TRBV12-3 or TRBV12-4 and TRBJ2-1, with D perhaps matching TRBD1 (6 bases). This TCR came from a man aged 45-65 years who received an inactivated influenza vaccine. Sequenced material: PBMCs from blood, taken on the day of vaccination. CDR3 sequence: CASSFMTGAYNEQFF. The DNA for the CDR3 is TGTGCCAGCAGTTTTATGACAGGAGCCTACAATGAGCAGTTCTTC.